Following are 14 T cell receptor beta chains from one sample sequenced in a study of blood T cells in healthy people across ages (dated by TCRdb to 2015 to 2017). The library came from 5' RACE. A second PCR of roughly 6 to 11 cycles was run with a J-beta primer mix and a sample-barcoded 5' primer. TCRdb reprocessed the public reads (quality trimming at Q25 with fastp, clone calling with MiXCR) and kept in-frame beta chains. Each record represents a unique CDR3 protein, reported with the most common genes and DNA among its rows. This sample is represented by around 1,900,000 distinct CDR3 sequences; around 40% of them were singletons. The top ten clones comprise about 23% of the sample. Sequencing was done on a sample of blood. Receptor source: a human donor in good health.

This clonotype was seen a few times. The CDR3 sequence is CASTTGVVETQYF. In nucleotides, the CDR3 is TGTGCCAGCACGACAGGGGTGGTAGAGACCCAGTACTTC. The genes are TRBV28 and TRBJ2-5, with 8 bases aligning to TRBD1. Germline V CDR1 and CDR2: MDHEN, SYDVKM. The CDR3 is made up of 13 amino acids. The junction had 5 bases not matched to a gene; V was cut back by 7 bases and J by 4 bases.

This clonotype has a handful of counts. The gene calls are TRBV4-1 and TRBJ1-2, with 10 bases aligning to TRBD1. The V segment lost 1 base and the J segment 8 bases; nucleotides outside the gene matches: 4. There are 14 residues in the CDR3. Germline V lookup: CDR1 MGHRA, CDR2 YSYEKL. The CDR3 is CASSQVTGGEGYTF. The CDR3, as DNA: TGCGCCAGCAGCCAAGTGACAGGGGGCGAGGGCTACACCTTC.

The rearrangement uses TRBV4-2 and TRBJ2-3; D could derive from TRBD1 or TRBD2 (5 bases each). V gave up 5 bases and J gave up 6 bases, with 18 bases separating them. The CDR3 consists of 15 residues. CDR1 and CDR2 from the germline V gene are LGHNA and YNFKEQ. CDR3 bases: TGTGCCAGCAGCTCTCGACAGATTGAGGGCGATACGCAGTATTTT. Translation: CASSSRQIEGDTQYF.

This clonotype occurred once. V is TRBV6-1 and J is TRBJ1-2; D unresolved. This CDR3 has 13 residues. The germline CDR1 and CDR2 sequences are MNHNS and SASEGT. Trimming shortened V by 3 bases and J by 4 bases, and 9 bases separated the two germline ends. CDR3 loop: CASSEWGVYGYTF. CDR3 coding DNA: TGTGCCAGCAGTGAGTGGGGAGTCTATGGCTACACCTTC.

The chain couples TRBV2 to TRBJ2-1; 8 bases agree with TRBD1. Per germline, CDR1 SNHLY and CDR2 FYNNEI. V lost 3 bases, J lost 6 bases, and 13 bases stayed unmatched. This CDR3 has 17 amino acids. As DNA, the CDR3 is TGTGCCAGCAGTGACGATCCACAAAGACAGGGGAGCAATGAGCAGTTCTTC. Protein: CASSDDPQRQGSNEQFF. The entire variable domain, with the rest obtained from reference TRBV2 and TRBJ2-1, is as follows: EPEVTQTPSHQVTQMGQEVILRCVPISNHLYFYWYRQILGQKVEFLVSFYNNEISEKSEIFDDQFSVERPDGSNFTLKIRSTKLEDSAMYFCASSDDPQRQGSNEQFFGPGTRLTVL.

The rearrangement uses TRBV7-8 and TRBJ2-3; TRBD2 matches 7 bases. CDR3 size: 16 residues. Trimming took 4 bases from V and 2 from J; bases not matched to a gene: 9. Per the germline V gene, CDR1 is SGHVS and CDR2 is FQNEAQ. The CDR3 nucleotides read TGTGCCAGCAGCTCAGGAGGCGGGGGTGTCACAGATACGCAGTATTTT. Translated: CASSSGGGGVTDTQYF.

The V and J genes are TRBV9 and TRBJ2-3; no clear D. CDR3 length: 15 amino acids. Trimming cost V 3 bases and J 5 bases, with 16 bases left between them. Looked up from germline, CDR1 is SGDLS and CDR2 is YYNGEE. The CDR3 loop is CASSASGLWKDTQYF. CDR3 coding DNA: TGTGCCAGCAGCGCTTCGGGCTTGTGGAAAGATACGCAGTATTTT.

The chain combines TRBV10-2 with TRBJ2-1; 14 nucleotides match TRBD2. After removal of 9 bases from V and 2 bases from J, the junction contained 6 bases not matched to a gene. CDR1 is WSHSY, CDR2 SAAADI, per germline. The CDR3 spans 16 residues. The CDR3 here is CASMGLAGATYNEQFF. As DNA, the CDR3 is TGCGCCAGTATGGGACTAGCGGGGGCAACCTACAATGAGCAGTTCTTC.

This clonotype was observed a few times. The rearrangement joins TRBV19 to TRBJ2-7; D is possibly TRBD1 (5 bases). TRBJ2-5 matches the DNA end more closely, so the J call is doubtful. The CDR3 length is 13 residues. Per germline, CDR1 LNHDA and CDR2 SQIVND (reference sequence). The CDR3 DNA is TGTGCCAGTAGTATGATAGGGGTGGAGACCCAGTACTTC. It specifies CASSMIGVETQYF.

The chain joins TRBV6-4 to TRBJ2-3, with TRBD1 as a possible D gene (5 bases). There are 15 residues in the CDR3. Trimming took off 5 bases at V and 6 bases at J, with 18 bases between the two ends. Per germline, CDR1 MRHNA and CDR2 SNTAGT. Here the CDR3 reads CASSSLGAPSDTQYF. The CDR3 nucleotides are TGTGCCAGCAGTTCCCTAGGGGCCCCATCGGATACGCAGTATTTT.

V and J are TRBV13 and TRBJ2-5, with 14 bases lining up with TRBD2. The CDR3 sequence is 17 residues long. CDR1 PRHDT and CDR2 FYEKMQ come from the germline V gene (reference sequence). Trimming at V came to 4 bases and at J to 4 bases, leaving 8 bases not matched to a gene. The CDR3 spells CASSSRGGLAGAETQYF. The CDR3 DNA follows: TGTGCCAGCAGCTCAAGAGGGGGACTAGCGGGGGCAGAGACCCAGTACTTC.

This clonotype was counted ten times or more. This chain uses TRBV15 with TRBJ2-6; D ambiguous. Looked up from germline, CDR1 is LNHNV and CDR2 is YYDKDF (reference sequence). Between the trimmed V and J ends, which lost 5 bases and 1 base, there was a span of 6 bases. The length of the CDR3 is 14 residues. In nucleotides, the CDR3 is TGTGCCACCAGCCCTGAGTCTGGGGCCAACGTCCTGACTTTC. Its protein product is CATSPESGANVLTF.

As to this clonotype: One end of the junction fails to match germline, which may point to a read error. This chain connects TRBV7-3 to TRBJ1-1; tentatively, D is TRBD1 (6 bases). CDR1 SGHTA and CDR2 FQGTGA come from the germline V gene. The CDR3 is 14 amino acids. CDR3 residues: CAGSTMGAMTEAFF. CDR3 sequence (DNA): TGTGCCGGCAGCACAATGGGGGCTATGACTGAAGCTTTCTTT.

This chain links TRBV7-2 with TRBJ2-4; D remains unclear. The germline V gene encodes CDR1 SGHTA and CDR2 FQGNSA. The CDR3 consists of 13 residues. Deletions cut 6 bases from V and 5 bases from J, with 11 bases between. The CDR3 DNA reads TGTGCCAGCAGGCAGACCGCTCAAAACATTCAGTACTTC. Residues: CASRQTAQNIQYF.